This TCR beta chain was identified in a study of cytotoxic CD8 clonotypes in ibrutinib-treated CLL. Study-wide background: Timing of response sample collection was a median roughly twelve months after treatment start, with a range of 6 to 36.

In the case of this clone: As yet, its antigen is unknown.

General observations from the study: Exceeding age-matched healthy donors, baseline clonality also tracked the counts of circulating CD8+ T cells. Public clonotypes were seen rarely and were contracted or stable on treatment.

The assay was immunoSEQ multiplex PCR, and TCRdb's table has in-frame clones only and misses some. The sample lists some 140,000 clones; 79% were seen once. Germline V lookup: CDR1 MNHEY, CDR2 SVGAGI. The CDR3 contains 15 residues. The V segment lost 0 bases and the J segment 4 bases; nucleotides outside the gene matches: 6. The sequence came from a human donor with chronic lymphocytic leukemia. This specimen consisted of PBMCs, obtained after 12 months of ibrutinib treatment. V and J are TRBV6-5 and TRBJ2-7; 7 bases match TRBD2. In DNA, the CDR3 is TGTGCCAGCAGTTACTCAAGGGACTATCCATACGAGCAGTACTTC. This sequence encodes CASSYSRDYPYEQYF.